Below, 4 T cell receptor beta chains from the same sample are listed, as sequenced in a study of blood T cell repertoires in COVID-19. Assay used: immunoSEQ multiplex PCR; TCRdb lists only in-frame clones, some missing. This sample yields 300,000 to 450,000 clones, of which 80% to 90% are seen a single time; around 3% belongs to the top ten. Material for sequencing was peripheral blood. Receptor source: a woman younger than 45 with COVID-19, enrolled during active disease.

This chain connects TRBV6-6 to TRBJ2-2, with 7 bases fitting TRBD2. This CDR3 has 16 amino acids. Germline lookup yields CDR1 MNHNY and CDR2 SVGAGI (reference sequence). After removal of 6 bases from V and 4 bases from J, the junction contained 11 bases not matched to a gene. CDR3 in amino acids: CASSLRGGEGTGELFF. CDR3 nucleotide sequence: TGTGCCAGCAGCCTCCGTGGGGGGGAAGGCACCGGGGAGCTGTTTTTT.

This clone showed up just a few times. The J gene is TRBJ2-1, the V gene TRBV10-3; 9 bases fit TRBD2. After removal of 2 bases from V and 5 bases from J, the junction contained 4 bases not matched to a gene. This CDR3 is built from 15 residues. Germline lookup yields CDR1 ENHRY and CDR2 SYGVKD. The CDR3: CAISETSGFNNEQFF. Here the CDR3 DNA reads TGTGCCATCAGTGAGACTAGCGGGTTCAACAATGAGCAGTTCTTC.

The chain joins TRBV14 to TRBJ2-2; maybe TRBD2 (5 bases). The CDR3 spans 14 residues. V shed 2 bases and J shed 6 bases, with 10 bases lying between them. The V gene's germline CDR1 is SGHDN and CDR2 FVKESK. DNA of the CDR3: TGTGCCAGCAGCCAATACGGGCGGGCCGGGGAGCTGTTTTTT. This codes for CASSQYGRAGELFF. Looking up the rest from reference TRBV14 and TRBJ2-2 gives the full variable domain: EAGVTQFPSHSVIEKGQTVTLRCDPISGHDNLYWYRRVMGKEIKFLLHFVKESKQDESGMPNNRFLAERTGGTYSTLKVQPAELEDSGVYFCASSQYGRAGELFFGEGSRLTVL.

This chain connects TRBV6-5 to TRBJ1-1; D is possibly TRBD1 (5 bases). Germline V gene sequence: CDR1 MNHEY, CDR2 SVGAGI. Trimming removed 11 bases from V and 4 bases from J, with 8 bases in between. CDR3 length: 10 residues. The CDR3 DNA sequence: TGTGCCGGCGGGGGCACTGAAGCTTTCTTT. Protein product: CAGGGTEAFF.